The rows below give T cell receptor beta chains drawn from one sample of a study of T-cell reconstitution after alpha-beta-depleted transplantation in children. In TCRdb, the PCR reads were re-called with MiXCR into one record per CDR3 protein. The sample lists some 350,000 distinct CDR3 sequences, about a tenth seen once, with under 3% in the top ten. The material sequenced was PBMCs from the stem cell graft donor, taken from the stem cell graft. The receptors derive from a human donor who donated a stem cell graft to a child with acute lymphoblastic leukemia. Both conserved end residues are part of each CDR3. D genes are given only for firm matches. Expanded clones get a size class; other rows say once, few or many, or leave the size out.

CDR3 length	V gene	J gene	D gene	clone size	CDR3 protein	CDR3 DNA
12	TRBV15	TRBJ2-1	NA	few	CATAWDPNEQFF	TGTGCCACCGCCTGGGACCCCAATGAGCAGTTCTTC
15	TRBV20-1	TRBJ1-3	NA	few	CSARDRGFSGNTIYF	TGCAGTGCTAGAGATAGAGGGTTTTCTGGAAACACCATATATTTT
15	TRBV20-1	TRBJ2-3	TRBD1	NA	CSARDRVRTSDTQYF	TGCAGTGCTAGGGACAGGGTCCGTACGTCAGATACGCAGTATTTT
14	TRBV5-1	TRBJ1-1	NA	NA	CASSFGWGNTEAFF	TGCGCCAGCAGCTTCGGGTGGGGGAACACTGAAGCTTTCTTT
16	TRBV7-9	TRBJ2-1	NA	NA	CASSLIQSGPGNEQFF	TGTGCCAGCAGCTTAATTCAGTCGGGGCCCGGGAATGAGCAGTTCTTC
12	TRBV15	TRBJ2-1	TRBD1	few	CATSGQGNEQFF	TGTGCCACCAGCGGACAGGGAAATGAGCAGTTCTTC
16	TRBV7-6	TRBJ2-1	TRBD2	few	CASSLDASGRGNEQFF	TGTGCCAGCAGCTTAGATGCTAGCGGGAGGGGGAATGAGCAGTTCTTC
13	TRBV5-1	TRBJ2-1	NA	few	CASSTSGQFEQFF	TGCGCCAGCAGCACCTCCGGACAGTTTGAGCAGTTCTTC
15	TRBV5-1	TRBJ1-1	TRBD1	NA	CASSPPTGGATEAFF	TGCGCCAGCAGCCCTCCGACAGGGGGGGCTACTGAAGCTTTCTTT
16	TRBV27	TRBJ2-7	NA	many	CASSSYRGTEVYEQYF	TGTGCCAGCAGTTCCTACCGGGGGACTGAAGTTTACGAGCAGTACTTC
13	TRBV12-3/TRBV12-4	TRBJ1-1	NA	many	CASIPTLGTEAFF	TGTGCCAGCATTCCTACCTTGGGCACTGAAGCTTTCTTT
15	TRBV19	TRBJ1-3	NA	few	CATIPGDASGNTIYF	TGTGCCACCATCCCAGGGGACGCCTCTGGAAACACCATATATTTT
15	TRBV12-3/TRBV12-4	TRBJ1-2	NA	NA	CASSRTQGYRYGYTF	TGTGCCAGCAGTCGGACACAGGGATACCGCTATGGCTACACCTTC
15	TRBV12-3/TRBV12-4	TRBJ1-5	NA	few	CASSLPGPSNQPQHF	TGTGCCAGCAGCTTACCCGGACCGAGCAATCAGCCCCAGCATTTT
13	TRBV19	TRBJ2-1	NA	many	CASSIGGYNEQFF	TGTGCCAGTAGTATAGGAGGATACAATGAGCAGTTCTTC
16	TRBV7-2	TRBJ2-1	NA	few	CASSLAGTPIYNEQFF	TGTGCCAGCAGCTTAGCCGGGACTCCGATTTACAATGAGCAGTTCTTC
15	TRBV12-3/TRBV12-4	TRBJ2-2	TRBD2	many	CASRGLAVNTGELFF	TGTGCCAGCAGGGGACTAGCGGTGAACACCGGGGAGCTGTTTTTT
15	TRBV6-2/TRBV6-3	TRBJ1-2	TRBD1	NA	CASTGRQGLLYGYTF	TGTGCCAGCACCGGTCGACAGGGGCTACTCTATGGCTACACCTTC
16	TRBV6-5	TRBJ1-6	TRBD1	NA	CASSSTGARGDSPLHF	TGTGCCAGCAGTTCAACAGGGGCCCGAGGTGATTCACCCCTCCACTTT
13	TRBV20-1	TRBJ1-1	NA	NA	CSASSRANTEAFF	TGCAGTGCGAGCAGCAGGGCTAACACTGAAGCTTTCTTT
15	TRBV5-5	TRBJ2-1	TRBD1	NA	CASSLMGQGSHEQFF	TGTGCCAGCAGCTTGATGGGACAGGGTTCGCATGAGCAGTTCTTC
9	TRBV7-9	TRBJ2-5	NA	NA	CASSLPPDF	TGTGCCAGCAGCTTACCGCCGGATTTC
13	TRBV10-3	TRBJ2-1	NA	many	CAISEGFESEQFF	TGTGCCATCAGTGAAGGGTTCGAGAGTGAGCAGTTCTTC
15	TRBV5-1	TRBJ2-1	NA	NA	CASSFMPGSGDEQFF	TGCGCCAGCAGCTTCATGCCAGGGTCAGGCGATGAGCAGTTCTTC
15	TRBV3-1	TRBJ2-1	TRBD2	few	CASSQEPSGSNEQFF	TGTGCCAGCAGCCAAGAACCTAGCGGGAGTAATGAGCAGTTCTTC
15	TRBV25-1	TRBJ2-7	TRBD1	NA	CASTSYRDSTYEQYF	TGTGCCAGCACATCATACCGGGACAGTACCTACGAGCAGTACTTC
17	TRBV9	TRBJ2-7	TRBD2	few	CASSVGYTSGRAYEQYF	TGTGCCAGCAGCGTAGGTTATACTAGCGGGAGAGCGTACGAGCAGTACTTC
12	TRBV28	TRBJ2-7	NA	few	CASSLVVHEQYF	TGTGCCAGCAGTTTGGTGGTCCACGAGCAGTACTTC
14	TRBV2	TRBJ2-7	TRBD1	NA	CASRNRGQNYEQYF	TGTGCCAGCAGGAACCGGGGACAGAATTACGAGCAGTACTTC
15	TRBV4-1	TRBJ2-2	TRBD2	few	CASSRTSGRLGELFF	TGCGCCAGCAGCCGGACTAGCGGGAGGCTCGGGGAGCTGTTTTTT
16	TRBV7-6	TRBJ1-4	TRBD1	few	CASSLEVGQGREKLFF	TGTGCCAGCAGCTTAGAGGTTGGACAGGGGCGAGAAAAACTGTTTTTT
13	TRBV12-3/TRBV12-4	TRBJ2-1	NA	once	CASTASSYNEQFF	TGTGCCAGCACTGCTAGCTCCTACAATGAGCAGTTCTTC